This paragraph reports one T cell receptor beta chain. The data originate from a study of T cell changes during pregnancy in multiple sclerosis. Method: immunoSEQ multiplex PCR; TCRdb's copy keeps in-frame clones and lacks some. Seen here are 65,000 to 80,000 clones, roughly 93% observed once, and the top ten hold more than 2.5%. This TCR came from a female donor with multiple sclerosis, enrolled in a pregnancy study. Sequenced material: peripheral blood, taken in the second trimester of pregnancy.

The chain's CDR3 is CASSWLAGDYNEQFF. CDR3 DNA: TGTGCCAGCAGCTGGCTAGCGGGAGACTACAATGAGCAGTTCTTC. The chain combines TRBV11-2 with TRBJ2-1; 10 nucleotides agree with TRBD2. With 4 bases clipped from V and 3 bases from J, the junction kept 3 bases outside the gene matches. The CDR3 runs 15 residues. Per germline, CDR1 SGHAT and CDR2 FQNNGV.